This TCR beta chain was recovered during a study of cytomegalovirus exposure and HLA in healthy donors. The germline CDR1 and CDR2 sequences are KGHSH and LQKENI. The CDR3 runs to 13 residues. Deletions cut 2 bases from V and 3 bases from J, with 7 bases between. Primers: 60 Vbeta forward and 13 Jbeta reverse. The repertoire was sequenced with immunoSEQ multiplex PCR; TCRdb's copy has only in-frame clones and lacks some. The sample has over 150,000 clones, 68% seen once; the top ten hold 1.4% to 1.5%. The sequence was collected from a man aged 50-60 years in good health and CMV-seronegative. This sequence joins TRBV18 and TRBJ2-5; D is possibly TRBD2 (5 bases). Source material: PBMCs. The DNA for the CDR3 is TGTGCCAGCTCACCAACTAGGAAAGAGACCCAGTACTTC. Its protein is CASSPTRKETQYF.